This T cell receptor beta chain comes out of a study of blood T cell repertoires in COVID-19. Study-wide background: PBMCs, B-cell-depleted T cells, or T cells were the source of the cDNA or gDNA that made up the material.

Authors' analysis steps: Estimation of nucleated cell counts relied on the amplification of reference gene primers. This table comes from immunoSEQ multiplex PCR, and its TCRdb copy is limited to in-frame clones, with some not included. V and J calls and clone size come straight from that table; D and trimming were deduced from the DNA. This sample carries about 300,000 clones, around 92% of them seen once, and the ten largest clones take 1.8%. Enrolled during active infection, Seattle patients were then followed longitudinally. CDR1 is LNHNV, CDR2 YYDKDF, per germline (reference sequence). Trimming removed 5 bases from V and 10 bases from J, with 14 bases in between. CDR3 length: 12 amino acids.

The receptor comes from a woman younger than 45 with COVID-19, enrolled during active disease. Sequenced input: peripheral blood. This sequence joins TRBV15 and TRBJ1-2; no firm D call. CDR3 region: CATSAEEGSYTF. CDR3 in DNA: TGTGCCACCAGCGCCGAGGAGGGATCCTACACCTTC.